This T cell receptor (beta chain) was sequenced during a study of radiotherapy plus CTLA-4 blockade in lung cancer. Study in general: Objective responses were documented in 15% to 20% of patients, with disease control in roughly 31%. Notes on the study in general: In blood, tumor-derived TCR clones expanded after radiotherapy plus ipilimumab. The authors reported that early blood T cell clone dynamics, with interferon-beta, best predicted response.

Sequencing used immunoSEQ multiplex PCR; TCRdb keeps in-frame clones, though not all of them. The table lists 60,000 to 70,000 clones, around three quarters of them singletons. This clone was recorded only once. What it binds is not known. This CDR3 has 14 residues. The germline V gene has CDR1 MNHEY and CDR2 SMNVEV (reference sequence). Trimming took 4 bases from V and 3 from J, leaving 11 bases between them. People whose metastatic non-small-cell lung cancer was chemo-refractory got focal radiation along with CTLA-4 blockade by ipilimumab. The material sequenced was peripheral blood, taken from a patient treated with radiotherapy plus ipilimumab. The rearrangement joins TRBV27 to TRBJ2-3; maybe TRBD2 (6 bases). This clonotype was obtained from a human donor with non-small cell lung cancer who had a complete response to radiotherapy plus ipilimumab. Here the CDR3 DNA reads TGTGCCAGCAGTTGGTGGGGGAGGACAGATACGCAGTATTTT. Protein sequence: CASSWWGRTDTQYF.